Below are 3 T cell receptor beta chains sequenced from a single sample in a study of T cell responses to AZD1222 COVID-19 vaccine. Repertoires were generated with immunoSEQ multiplex PCR, while TCRdb's copy carries only in-frame clones and drops some. The table includes 46,000 or so clones, roughly 88% detected once. The sample here was peripheral blood, taken 28 days after the second AZD1222 dose. The source is an adult who received the AZD1222 COVID-19 vaccine.

J is TRBJ1-1 and V is TRBV29-1, with D tentatively TRBD1 (6 bases). This CDR3 region has 15 residues. The ends were cut back, 7 bases at V and 1 base at J, with 19 bases in the middle. In germline, CDR1 is SQVTM, CDR2 ANQGSEA. CDR3 DNA sequence: TGCAGCGCCATCAGGCGGGACACGGGGAACACTGAAGCTTTCTTT. The encoded protein is CSAIRRDTGNTEAFF.

J is TRBJ1-6 and V is TRBV6-1; D may be TRBD1 (6 bases). This CDR3 is built from 15 residues. Germline assignment: CDR1 MNHNS and CDR2 SASEGT. The V end lost 2 bases, the J end lost 9 bases, and 14 bases lay between the germline ends. The CDR3 here is CASSERGRGGSPLHF. The CDR3 nucleotides read TGTGCCAGCAGTGAAAGAGGCAGGGGAGGTTCACCCCTCCACTTT.

The chain is built from TRBV6-2 or TRBV6-3 and TRBJ1-1; perhaps TRBD1 as D (6 bases). This CDR3 spans 20 amino acids. CDR1 and CDR2 from the germline V gene are MNHEY and SVGEGT. Trimming took off 2 bases at V and 2 bases at J, with 27 bases between the two ends. In DNA form, the CDR3 reads TGTGCCAGCAGTTACGATTTCAACCGGGGGCGCGGGCCGATCAACACTGAAGCTTTCTTT. Encoded protein: CASSYDFNRGRGPINTEAFF.